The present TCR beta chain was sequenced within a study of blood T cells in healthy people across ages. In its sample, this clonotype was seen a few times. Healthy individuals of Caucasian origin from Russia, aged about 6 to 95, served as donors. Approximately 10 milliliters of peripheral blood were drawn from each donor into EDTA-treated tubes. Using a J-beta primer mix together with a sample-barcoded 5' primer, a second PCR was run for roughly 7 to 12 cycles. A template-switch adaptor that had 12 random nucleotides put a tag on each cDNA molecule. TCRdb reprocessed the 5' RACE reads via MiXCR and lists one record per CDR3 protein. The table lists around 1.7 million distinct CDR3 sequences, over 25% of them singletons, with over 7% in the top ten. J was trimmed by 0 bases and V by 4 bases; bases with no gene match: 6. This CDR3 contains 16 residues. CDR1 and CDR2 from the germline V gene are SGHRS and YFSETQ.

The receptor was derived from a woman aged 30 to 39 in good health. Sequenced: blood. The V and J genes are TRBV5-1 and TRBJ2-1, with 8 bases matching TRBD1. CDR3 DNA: TGCGCCAGCAGCCCGGGGGACAGGAACTCCTACAATGAGCAGTTCTTC. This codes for CASSPGDRNSYNEQFF.